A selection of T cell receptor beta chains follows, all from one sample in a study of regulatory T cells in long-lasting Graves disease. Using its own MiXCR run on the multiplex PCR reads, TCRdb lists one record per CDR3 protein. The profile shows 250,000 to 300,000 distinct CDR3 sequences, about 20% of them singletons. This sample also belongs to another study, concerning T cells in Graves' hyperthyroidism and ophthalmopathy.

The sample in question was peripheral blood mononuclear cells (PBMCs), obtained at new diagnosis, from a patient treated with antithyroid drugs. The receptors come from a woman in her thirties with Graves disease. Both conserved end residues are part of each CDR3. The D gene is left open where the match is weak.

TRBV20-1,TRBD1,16,CSASPFSTGGTDTQYF
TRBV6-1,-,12,CASSEGGPPLHF
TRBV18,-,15,CASSPGQQTGYGYTF
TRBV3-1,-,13,CASSQGSRGEQYF
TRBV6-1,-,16,CASSPTFTREHGELFF
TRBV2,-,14,CASSDRQSNQPQHF
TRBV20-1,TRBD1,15,CSARGTGGADNEQFF
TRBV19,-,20,CASSPPSGPGGIYSNQPQHF
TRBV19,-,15,CASSIGKEFTDTQYF
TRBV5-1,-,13,CASSLRREDGYTF
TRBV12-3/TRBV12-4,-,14,CASSTLVGATEAFF
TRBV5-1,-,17,CASSSFGPTEITDTQYF
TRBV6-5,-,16,CASSYSLGRGSDTQYF
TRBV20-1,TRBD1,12,CSAGTGNQPQHF
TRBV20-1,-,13,CSARDTGQETQYF
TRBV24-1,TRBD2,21,CATSDSAGGASSGGKYNEQFF
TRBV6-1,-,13,CASRSLSTDTQYF
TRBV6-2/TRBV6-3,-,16,CASSYSTMRPNTEAFF
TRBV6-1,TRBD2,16,CASSARGGHRSNEQFF
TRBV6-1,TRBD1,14,CATRQGSSGNTIYF
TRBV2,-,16,CASSKEGGTLSYEQYF
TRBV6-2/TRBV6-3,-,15,CASSYSQGSEIEAFF
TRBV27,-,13,CASSSPALYEQYF
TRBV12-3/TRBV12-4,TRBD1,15,CASRETGAVEYGYTF
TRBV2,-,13,CASSEPEQGEQYF
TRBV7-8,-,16,CASSSTGIGGNSPLHF
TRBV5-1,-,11,CASSFGNEQFF
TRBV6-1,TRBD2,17,CASSLPLAGGYYNEQFF
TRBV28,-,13,CASVDTVNTEAFF
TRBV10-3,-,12,CAISGAGYEQYF
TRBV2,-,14,CASSGELGDQPQHF